This TCR beta chain is drawn from a study of T cells in Graves' hyperthyroidism and ophthalmopathy. The CDR3 spans 15 residues. V gave up 5 bases and J gave up 7 bases; unmatched junction bases: 11. The germline CDR1 and CDR2 sequences are SGHAT and FQNNGV. Each diagnosis drew on symptoms, thyroxine, TRAb, thyroid ultrasound and orbital computed tomography findings. RNA transcripts yielded amplified TCR beta CDR3 regions. HTBI primers were used for first-round RT-PCR of the TCR CDR3. TCRdb fed the multiplex PCR reads into MiXCR, producing one record per CDR3 protein. The sample has around 190,000 distinct CDR3 sequences, 17% seen once.

The sequenced sample consisted of blood. The chain has TRBV11-2 and TRBJ1-2; 9 positions match TRBD1. This receptor was taken from a woman aged 45-65 years with Graves' hyperthyroidism. In DNA, the CDR3 is TGTGCCAGCAGCCTAACGGACAGGGGAGAAGGTGGCTACACCTTC. As protein: CASSLTDRGEGGYTF.